The 24 T cell receptor beta chains below were found in one sample sequenced in a study of Graves' ophthalmopathy and Graves' hyperthyroidism. RNA transcripts were the source from which TCR beta CDR3 regions were amplified. RT-PCR was first run with HTBI primers, then multiplex PCR in a second round. TCRdb recomputed calls from the multiplex PCR reads with MiXCR, one row per CDR3 protein. The sample includes about 400,000 distinct CDR3 sequences, 15% to 20% of them seen just once. The source material was peripheral blood. The receptors were sampled from a young woman with Graves' ophthalmopathy.

In this sample, this clonotype turned up many times. V and J are TRBV6-4 and TRBJ2-4, with 9 bases matching TRBD1. CDR3 size: 22 residues. Germline CDR1 is MRHNA and CDR2 is SNTAGT. V gave up 5 bases and J gave up 0 bases; unmatched junction bases: 23. This chain's CDR3 is CASSHEGTGPSTGRLAKNIQYF. DNA for the CDR3: TGTGCCAGCAGTCACGAGGGGACAGGGCCATCAACTGGACGACTAGCCAAAAACATTCAGTACTTC.

This clonotype was counted many times. It may be a read error: a sequence one base away is much more abundant. The chain employs TRBV6-4 and TRBJ2-3; 8 nucleotides align to TRBD2. The CDR3 extends over 15 amino acids. The germline CDR1 and CDR2 sequences are MRHNA and SNTAGT. V was pared by 0 bases and J by 1 base, with 0 bases of the junction left unmatched. For the CDR3, the DNA is TGTGCCAGCAGTGACTCTAGCGGGGGCACAGATACGCAGTATTTT. Its protein is CASSDSSGGTDTQYF.

This clonotype was seen at least ten times. J is TRBJ1-4 and V is TRBV20-1; D is ambiguous. This CDR3 has 14 residues. The germline CDR1 and CDR2 sequences are DFQATT and SNEGSKA (reference sequence). Trimming removed 6 bases at V and 0 bases at J, with 11 bases between. CDR3 protein: CSALRPATNEKLFF. CDR3 DNA sequence: TGCAGTGCCCTTCGCCCCGCAACTAATGAAAAACTGTTTTTT.

This clonotype was detected many times. The chain links TRBV9 to TRBJ2-5, with 9 positions matching TRBD1. Germline loops: CDR1 SGDLS, CDR2 YYNGEE. The ends lost 2 bases at V and 3 bases at J; junction bases unmatched: 17. There are 19 residues in the CDR3. The CDR3 protein is CASSVPLGSTGGPEETQYF. CDR3 bases: TGTGCCAGCAGCGTCCCCTTAGGGTCCACAGGGGGCCCAGAAGAGACCCAGTACTTC.

This chain joins TRBV12-3 or TRBV12-4 and TRBJ2-5; either TRBD1 or TRBD2 may fit D (5 bases each). The length of the CDR3 is 15 residues. V lost 6 bases, J lost 4 bases, and 18 bases lay in between. The CDR3 region has the DNA TGTGCCAGCAGGGGACGGGGCCTACTAACAGAGACCCAGTACTTC. Its protein is CASRGRGLLTETQYF.

This clonotype was seen at least ten times. The V gene is TRBV4-1, the J gene TRBJ1-3, with a tentative D call TRBD1 (6 bases). Germline CDR1 is MGHRA and CDR2 is YSYEKL. CDR3 size: 15 residues. Trimming took 3 bases from V and 1 from J, leaving 10 bases between them. The CDR3, as DNA: TGCGCCAGCAGCCAGCCTGGGACATCTGGAAACACCATATATTTT. Its protein product is CASSQPGTSGNTIYF.

This clonotype appeared many times. V and J are TRBV4-2 and TRBJ1-1, with D perhaps TRBD1 (5 bases). V lost 0 bases and J 4 bases, leaving 12 bases between the germline ends. The germline V gene has CDR1 LGHNA and CDR2 YNFKEQ. This CDR3 is built from 15 residues. CDR3 residues: CASSQEGVEGTEAFF. DNA for the CDR3: TGTGCCAGCAGCCAAGAGGGGGTTGAGGGCACTGAAGCTTTCTTT.

In its sample, this clonotype was seen many times. This sequence joins TRBV7-2 and TRBJ2-5; D may correspond to TRBD1 or TRBD2 (6 bases each). Per the germline V gene, CDR1 is SGHTA and CDR2 is FQGNSA. Trimming cost V 2 bases and J 2 bases, with 9 bases left between them. The length of the CDR3 is 14 residues. The CDR3 DNA reads TGTGCCAGCAGCTTACGGGGGCTTCAAGAGACCCAGTACTTC. This sequence encodes CASSLRGLQETQYF.

This clonotype was recorded many times. V usage is TRBV27 and J usage is TRBJ2-5, with a weak D call TRBD2 (5 bases). V shed 5 bases and J shed 4 bases, with 14 bases lying between them. The germline V gene has CDR1 MNHEY and CDR2 SMNVEV (reference sequence). The CDR3 length is 14 residues. This chain's CDR3 is CASSATAAGETQYF. The CDR3, as DNA: TGTGCCAGCAGTGCCACTGCCGCGGGAGAGACCCAGTACTTC.

This clonotype was counted ten times or more. V and J are TRBV7-3 and TRBJ2-2, with 7 positions matching TRBD1. Germline lookup yields CDR1 SGHTA and CDR2 FQGTGA. V gave up 5 bases and J gave up 7 bases; unmatched junction bases: 4. This CDR3 region has 13 residues. The DNA for the CDR3 is TGTGCCAGCAGCAGACAGGGTCTCGGGGAGCTGTTTTTT. Amino acids: CASSRQGLGELFF.

The chain has TRBV20-1 and TRBJ2-5, with TRBD2 matching 12 bases. Per the germline V gene, CDR1 is DFQATT and CDR2 is SNEGSKA (reference sequence). CDR3 size: 14 residues. V lost 5 bases and J lost 4; bases outside the gene matches: 5. CDR3 bases: TGCAGTGCTGCAGGACTAGCGGGACGAGAGACCCAGTACTTC. Translating gives CSAAGLAGRETQYF.

This clonotype was recorded at least ten times. The chain joins TRBV28 to TRBJ1-1, with 9 bases fitting TRBD1. CDR1 MDHEN and CDR2 SYDVKM come from the germline V gene. Trimming took 4 bases from V and 5 from J; bases not matched to a gene: 8. CDR3 length equals 15 residues. This CDR3 is CASSSAQGARTEAFF. The CDR3 DNA sequence: TGTGCCAGCAGTTCCGCACAGGGGGCGCGGACTGAAGCTTTCTTT.

This clonotype was seen at least ten times. The J gene is TRBJ2-5, the V gene TRBV19; D unclear. Germline V gene data show CDR1 as LNHDA and CDR2 as SQIVND (reference sequence). The V end lost 10 bases, the J end lost 0 bases, and 15 bases lay between the germline ends. The CDR3 is 14 amino acids. The CDR3 here is CATSHRSYQETQYF. DNA for the CDR3: TGTGCCACTTCACACCGCTCGTACCAAGAGACCCAGTACTTC.

This clonotype was observed at least ten times. CDR3 coding DNA: TGCGCCAGCAGCTTGGTTCCAGGGAGGAAGACCCAGTACTTC. As protein: CASSLVPGRKTQYF. V is TRBV5-1 and J is TRBJ2-5; TRBD2 might be the D (6 bases). Trimming removed 0 bases from V and 6 bases from J, with 12 bases in between. This CDR3 contains 14 residues. Germline CDR1 SGHRS, CDR2 YFSETQ.

This clonotype has a count of ten or more. The V call is TRBV5-1, the J call TRBJ2-2; 8 nucleotides agree with TRBD2. The trim removed 4 bases at V and 5 bases at J, leaving 7 bases unmatched. Germline V gene data show CDR1 as SGHRS and CDR2 as YFSETQ. CDR3 size: 15 residues. The CDR3, as DNA: TGCGCCAGCAGCCAGGGACTAGTTATGACCGGGGAGCTGTTTTTT. Amino acid sequence: CASSQGLVMTGELFF. Full variable domain (remainder filled in from reference TRBV5-1 and TRBJ2-2): KAGVTQTPRYLIKTRGQQVTLSCSPISGHRSVSWYQQTPGQGLQFLFEYFSETQRNKGNFPGRFSGRQFSNSRSEMNVSTLELGDSALYLCASSQGLVMTGELFFGEGSRLTVL.

This clonotype was seen at least ten times. The chain employs TRBV20-1 and TRBJ2-7; 9 positions agree with TRBD2. CDR1 is DFQATT and CDR2 is SNEGSKA in the germline V gene (reference sequence). V was clipped by 3 bases and J by 3 bases; unmatched bases: 6. This CDR3 is built from 14 residues. The CDR3 here is CSARWGLAGYEQYF. The CDR3 nucleotides are TGCAGTGCTAGGTGGGGACTAGCCGGCTACGAGCAGTACTTC.

The rearrangement joins TRBV2 to TRBJ1-2; D might be TRBD1 (5 bases). The CDR3 has 14 amino acids. Per the germline V gene, CDR1 is SNHLY and CDR2 is FYNNEI. Trimming took off 0 bases at V and 4 bases at J, with 9 bases between the two ends. Here the CDR3 reads CASSEASGFYGYTF. CDR3 DNA: TGTGCCAGCAGTGAAGCTTCAGGGTTCTATGGCTACACCTTC.

This clonotype was seen at least ten times. The genes are TRBV6-5 and TRBJ1-6; TRBD1 agrees at 8 bases. CDR1 is MNHEY, CDR2 SVGAGI, per germline. V lost 2 bases to trimming and J lost 7 bases; unmatched junction nucleotides: 4. The CDR3 is made up of 15 amino acids. CDR3 residues: CASSYNRGSNSPLHF. DNA of the CDR3: TGTGCCAGCAGTTACAACAGGGGGTCGAATTCACCCCTCCACTTT.

The sample holds many counts of this clonotype. The chain links TRBV28 to TRBJ1-1, with D uncertain. The V gene's germline CDR1 is MDHEN and CDR2 SYDVKM. V shed 3 bases and J shed 0 bases, with 11 bases lying between them. There are 15 residues in the CDR3. The CDR3 protein is CASSLFGGVNTEAFF. CDR3 nucleotide sequence: TGTGCCAGCAGTTTGTTCGGCGGCGTGAACACTGAAGCTTTCTTT.

This clonotype was observed at least ten times. The chain carries TRBV12-3 or TRBV12-4 and TRBJ2-2, with D unresolved. There are 14 residues in the CDR3. V gave up 2 bases and J gave up 4 bases, with 8 bases separating them. CDR3 amino acids: CASSLLGLTGELFF. CDR3 DNA: TGTGCCAGCAGTTTACTGGGCCTCACCGGGGAGCTGTTTTTT.

This chain uses TRBV4-2 with TRBJ2-5, with 8 positions matching TRBD2. The J segment lost 3 bases and the V segment lost 4 bases, leaving 10 bases of the junction unmatched. Germline CDR1 is LGHNA and CDR2 is YNFKEQ. This CDR3 has 16 amino acids. CDR3 sequence (DNA): TGTGCCAGCAGCCCAGATACGTCGGGAGGGAAAGAGACCCAGTACTTC. This encodes CASSPDTSGGKETQYF.

The chain employs TRBV27 and TRBJ2-4, with D perhaps given as TRBD1 or TRBD2 (5 bases each). Trimming removed 6 bases from V and 0 bases from J, with 12 bases in between. Germline-derived CDR1 and CDR2 are MNHEY and SMNVEV (reference sequence). CDR3 size: 15 residues. The CDR3 sequence: CASRPGPLAKNIQYF. The CDR3 DNA is TGTGCCAGCAGGCCGGGACCCTTAGCCAAAAACATTCAGTACTTC.

At least ten counts were recorded for this clonotype. The gene calls are TRBV7-9 and TRBJ2-5, with D perhaps being TRBD1 or TRBD2 (6 bases each). V was cut by 5 bases and J by 5 bases, with 12 bases left in between. The CDR3 loop spans 13 amino acids. CDR1 and CDR2 (germline): SEHNR, FQNEAQ (reference sequence). The DNA of the CDR3 is TGTGCCAGCAGCAGGGGGGCTCAGGAGACCCAGTACTTC. Translation gives CASSRGAQETQYF.

The V gene is TRBV11-1, the J gene TRBJ2-7; TRBD2 aligns across 9 bases. The J segment lost 1 base and the V segment lost 5 bases, leaving 9 bases of the junction unmatched. CDR1 is SGHAT and CDR2 is FQDESV in the germline V gene (reference sequence). The CDR3 length is 16 residues. CDR3 sequence reads: CASSPPAAGGSYEQYF. As DNA, the CDR3 is TGTGCCAGCAGCCCCCCGGCAGCGGGGGGATCCTACGAGCAGTACTTC.